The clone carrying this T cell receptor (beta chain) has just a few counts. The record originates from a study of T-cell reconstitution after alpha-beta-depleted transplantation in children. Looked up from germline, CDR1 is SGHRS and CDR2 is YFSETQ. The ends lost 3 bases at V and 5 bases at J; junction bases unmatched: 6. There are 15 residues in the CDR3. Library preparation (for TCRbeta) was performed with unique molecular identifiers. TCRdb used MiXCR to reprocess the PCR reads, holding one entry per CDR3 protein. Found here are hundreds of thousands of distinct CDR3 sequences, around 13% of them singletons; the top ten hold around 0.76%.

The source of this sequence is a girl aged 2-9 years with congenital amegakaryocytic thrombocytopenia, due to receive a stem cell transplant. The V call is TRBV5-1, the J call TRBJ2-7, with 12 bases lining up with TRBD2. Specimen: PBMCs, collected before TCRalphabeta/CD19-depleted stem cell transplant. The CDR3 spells CASSWRLAGVDEQYF. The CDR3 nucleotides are TGCGCCAGCAGCTGGAGACTAGCGGGAGTTGACGAGCAGTACTTC.